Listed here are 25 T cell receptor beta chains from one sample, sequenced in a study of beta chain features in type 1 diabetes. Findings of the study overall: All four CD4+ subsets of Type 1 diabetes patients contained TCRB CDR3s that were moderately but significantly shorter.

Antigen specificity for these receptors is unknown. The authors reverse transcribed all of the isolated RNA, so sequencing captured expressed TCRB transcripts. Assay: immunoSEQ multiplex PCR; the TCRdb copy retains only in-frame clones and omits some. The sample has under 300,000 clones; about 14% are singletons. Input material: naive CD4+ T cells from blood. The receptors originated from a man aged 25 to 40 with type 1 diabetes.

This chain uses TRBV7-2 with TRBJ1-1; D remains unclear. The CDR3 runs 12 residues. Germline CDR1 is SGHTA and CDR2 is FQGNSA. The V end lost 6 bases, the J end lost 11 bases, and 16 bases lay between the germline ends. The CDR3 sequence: CASSPSEDRAFF. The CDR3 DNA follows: TGTGCCAGCAGTCCTTCGGAGGATAGGGCTTTCTTT.

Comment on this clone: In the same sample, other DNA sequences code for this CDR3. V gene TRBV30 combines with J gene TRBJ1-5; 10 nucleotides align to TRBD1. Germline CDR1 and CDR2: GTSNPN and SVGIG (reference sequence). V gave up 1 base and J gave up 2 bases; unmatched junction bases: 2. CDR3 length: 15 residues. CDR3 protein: CAWSGGTGGNQPQHF. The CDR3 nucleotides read TGTGCCTGGAGTGGGGGGACAGGGGGCAATCAGCCCCAGCATTTT.

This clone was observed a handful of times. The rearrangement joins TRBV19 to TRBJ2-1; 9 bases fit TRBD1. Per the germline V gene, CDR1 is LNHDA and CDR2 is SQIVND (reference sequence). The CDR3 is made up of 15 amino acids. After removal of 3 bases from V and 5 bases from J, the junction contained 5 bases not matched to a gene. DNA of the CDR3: TGTGCCAGTAGTATGGGGGACAGGGAGAACAATGAGCAGTTCTTC. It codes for CASSMGDRENNEQFF.

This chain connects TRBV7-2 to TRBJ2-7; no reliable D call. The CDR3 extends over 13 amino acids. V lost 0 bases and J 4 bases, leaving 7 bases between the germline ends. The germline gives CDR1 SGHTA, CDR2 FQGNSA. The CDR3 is CASSLAMRYEQYF. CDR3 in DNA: TGTGCCAGCAGCTTAGCGATGAGGTACGAGCAGTACTTC.

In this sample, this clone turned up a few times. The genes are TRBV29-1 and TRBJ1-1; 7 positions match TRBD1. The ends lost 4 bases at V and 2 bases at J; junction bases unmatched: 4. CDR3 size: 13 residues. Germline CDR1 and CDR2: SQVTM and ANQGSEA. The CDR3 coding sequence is TGCAGCGTTGCGGGACAGCGTAACACTGAAGCTTTCTTT. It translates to CSVAGQRNTEAFF.

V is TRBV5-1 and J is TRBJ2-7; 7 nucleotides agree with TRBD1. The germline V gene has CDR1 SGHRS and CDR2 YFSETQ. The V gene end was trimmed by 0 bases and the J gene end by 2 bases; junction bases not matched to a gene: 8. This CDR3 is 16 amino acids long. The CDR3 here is CASSLDSGTAAYEQYF. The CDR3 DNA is TGCGCCAGCAGCTTGGATTCCGGGACAGCGGCCTACGAGCAGTACTTC.

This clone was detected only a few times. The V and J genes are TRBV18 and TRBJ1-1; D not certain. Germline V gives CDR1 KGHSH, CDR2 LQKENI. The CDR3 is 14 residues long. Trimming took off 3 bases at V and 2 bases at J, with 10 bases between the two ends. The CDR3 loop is CASSPWALNTEAFF. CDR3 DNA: TGTGCCAGCTCACCCTGGGCCTTAAACACTGAAGCTTTCTTT.

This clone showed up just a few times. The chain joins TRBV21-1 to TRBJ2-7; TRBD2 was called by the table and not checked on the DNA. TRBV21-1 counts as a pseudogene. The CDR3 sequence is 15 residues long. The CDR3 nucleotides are TGTGCCAGCAAGTTTGAGCGGACCGCGCTCTACGAGCAGTACTTC. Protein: CASKFERTALYEQYF.

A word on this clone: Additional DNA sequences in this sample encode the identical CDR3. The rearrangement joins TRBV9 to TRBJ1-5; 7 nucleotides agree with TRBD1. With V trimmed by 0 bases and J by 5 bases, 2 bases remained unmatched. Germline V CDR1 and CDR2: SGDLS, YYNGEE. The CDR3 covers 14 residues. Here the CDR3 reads CASSVGQGDQPQHF. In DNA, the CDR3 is TGTGCCAGCAGCGTAGGGCAGGGGGATCAGCCCCAGCATTTT.

DNA for the CDR3: TGTGCCATCAGTGAATGGGACATCACAGATACGCAGTATTTT. This sequence encodes CAISEWDITDTQYF. The J gene is TRBJ2-3, the V gene TRBV10-3; TRBD1 might be the D (6 bases). The germline V gene encodes CDR1 ENHRY and CDR2 SYGVKD. The CDR3 has 14 residues. V was clipped by 3 bases and J by 2 bases, with 9 bases between them.

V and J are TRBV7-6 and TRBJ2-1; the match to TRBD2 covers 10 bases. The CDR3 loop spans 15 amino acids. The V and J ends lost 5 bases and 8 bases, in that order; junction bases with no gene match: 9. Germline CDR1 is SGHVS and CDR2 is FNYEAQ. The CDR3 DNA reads TGTGCCAGCAGCCAGTGGGCTAGCGGGGGAGATGAGCAGTTCTTC. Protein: CASSQWASGGDEQFF.

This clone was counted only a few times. CDR3 residues: CASSPPGLADNEQFF. In DNA form, the CDR3 reads TGTGCCAGCTCACCACCGGGACTAGCGGACAATGAGCAGTTCTTC. The chain recombines TRBV18 with TRBJ2-1, with 11 bases matching TRBD2. CDR1 is KGHSH, CDR2 LQKENI, per germline. V lost 0 bases to trimming and J lost 5 bases; unmatched junction nucleotides: 0. The CDR3 spans 15 residues.

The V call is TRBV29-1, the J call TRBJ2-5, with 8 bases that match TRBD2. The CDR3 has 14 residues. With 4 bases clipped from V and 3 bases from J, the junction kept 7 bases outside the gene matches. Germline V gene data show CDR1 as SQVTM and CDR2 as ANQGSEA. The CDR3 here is CSVAEAGVKETQYF. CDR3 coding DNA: TGCAGCGTTGCGGAAGCGGGAGTAAAAGAGACCCAGTACTTC.

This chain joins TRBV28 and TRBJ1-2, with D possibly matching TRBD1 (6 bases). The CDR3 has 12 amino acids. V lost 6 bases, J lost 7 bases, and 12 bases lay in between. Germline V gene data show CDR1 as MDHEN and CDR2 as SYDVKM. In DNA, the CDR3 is TGTGCCAGCAGCACAGGGAATGTTGGCTACACCTTC. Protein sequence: CASSTGNVGYTF.

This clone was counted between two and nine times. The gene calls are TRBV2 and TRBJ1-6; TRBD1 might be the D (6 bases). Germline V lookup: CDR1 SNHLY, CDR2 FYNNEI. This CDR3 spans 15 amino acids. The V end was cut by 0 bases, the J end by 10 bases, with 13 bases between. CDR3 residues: CASSEAGGPRSPLHF. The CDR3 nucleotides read TGTGCCAGCAGTGAAGCTGGGGGCCCCCGGTCACCCCTCCACTTT.

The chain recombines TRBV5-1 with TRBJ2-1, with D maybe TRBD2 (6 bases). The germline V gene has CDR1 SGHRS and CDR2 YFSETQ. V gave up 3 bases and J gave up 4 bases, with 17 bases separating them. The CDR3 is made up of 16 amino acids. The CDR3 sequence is CASSSRSGLGYNEQFF. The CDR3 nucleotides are TGCGCCAGCAGCTCACGAAGCGGGCTGGGGTACAATGAGCAGTTCTTC.

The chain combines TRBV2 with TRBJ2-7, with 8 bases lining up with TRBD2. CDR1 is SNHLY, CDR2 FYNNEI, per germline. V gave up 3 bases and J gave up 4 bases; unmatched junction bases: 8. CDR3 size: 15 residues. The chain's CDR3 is CASSDGLAKFYEQYF. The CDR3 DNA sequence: TGTGCCAGCAGTGACGGACTAGCAAAGTTTTACGAGCAGTACTTC.

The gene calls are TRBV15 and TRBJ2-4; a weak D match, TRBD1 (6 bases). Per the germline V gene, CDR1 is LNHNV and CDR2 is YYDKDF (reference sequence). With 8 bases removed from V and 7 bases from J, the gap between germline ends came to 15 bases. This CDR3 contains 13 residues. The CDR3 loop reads CATGAGQRNIQYF. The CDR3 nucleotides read TGTGCCACCGGTGCAGGACAGCGGAACATTCAGTACTTC.

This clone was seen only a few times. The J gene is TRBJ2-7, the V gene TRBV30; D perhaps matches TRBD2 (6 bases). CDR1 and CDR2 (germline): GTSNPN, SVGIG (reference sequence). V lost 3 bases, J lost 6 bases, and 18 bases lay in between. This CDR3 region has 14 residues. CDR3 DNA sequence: TGTGCCTGGAGGCCTCCCGGGGGAAACTCCGAGCAGTACTTC. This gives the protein CAWRPPGGNSEQYF. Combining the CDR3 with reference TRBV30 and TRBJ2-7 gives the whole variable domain SQTIHQWPATLVQPVGSPLSLECTVEGTSNPNLYWYRQAAGRGLQLLFYSVGIGQISSEVPQNLSASRPQDRQFILSSKKLLLSDSGFYLCAWRPPGGNSEQYFGPGTRLTVT.

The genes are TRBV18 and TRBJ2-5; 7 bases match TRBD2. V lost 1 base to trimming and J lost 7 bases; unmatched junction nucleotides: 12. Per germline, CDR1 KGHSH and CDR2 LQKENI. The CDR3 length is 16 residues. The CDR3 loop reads CASSPQGDYSFGTQYF. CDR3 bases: TGTGCCAGCTCACCACAAGGGGACTATTCTTTCGGGACCCAGTACTTC.

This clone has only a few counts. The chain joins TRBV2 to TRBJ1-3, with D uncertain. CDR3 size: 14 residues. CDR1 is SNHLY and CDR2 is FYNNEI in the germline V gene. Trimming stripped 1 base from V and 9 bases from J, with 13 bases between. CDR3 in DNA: TGTGCCAGCAGTGAAGAGGCCTGGGCCGGCACCATATATTTT. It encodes CASSEEAWAGTIYF.

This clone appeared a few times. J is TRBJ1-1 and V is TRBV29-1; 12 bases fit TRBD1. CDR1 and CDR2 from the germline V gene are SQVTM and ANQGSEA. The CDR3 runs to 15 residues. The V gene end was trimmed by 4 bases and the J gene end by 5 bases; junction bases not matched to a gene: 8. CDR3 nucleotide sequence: TGCAGCGTTGCTCAGGGACAGGGGGCGCGAACTGAAGCTTTCTTT. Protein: CSVAQGQGARTEAFF.

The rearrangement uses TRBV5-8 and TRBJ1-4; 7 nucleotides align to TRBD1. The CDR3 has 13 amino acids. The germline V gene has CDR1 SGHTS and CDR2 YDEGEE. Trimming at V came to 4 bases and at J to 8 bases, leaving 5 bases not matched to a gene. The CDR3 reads CASSIGGGEKLFF. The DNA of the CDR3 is TGTGCCAGCAGCATAGGAGGGGGCGAAAAACTGTTTTTT.

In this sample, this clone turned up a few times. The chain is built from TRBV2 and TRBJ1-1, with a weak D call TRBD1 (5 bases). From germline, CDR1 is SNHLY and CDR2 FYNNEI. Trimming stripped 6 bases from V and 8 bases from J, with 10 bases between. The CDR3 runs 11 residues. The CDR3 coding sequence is TGTGCCAGCAGGCCGGGGGAAGAAGCTTTCTTT. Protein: CASRPGEEAFF. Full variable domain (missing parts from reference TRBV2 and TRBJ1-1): EPEVTQTPSHQVTQMGQEVILRCVPISNHLYFYWYRQILGQKVEFLVSFYNNEISEKSEIFDDQFSVERPDGSNFTLKIRSTKLEDSAMYFCASRPGEEAFFGQGTRLTVV.

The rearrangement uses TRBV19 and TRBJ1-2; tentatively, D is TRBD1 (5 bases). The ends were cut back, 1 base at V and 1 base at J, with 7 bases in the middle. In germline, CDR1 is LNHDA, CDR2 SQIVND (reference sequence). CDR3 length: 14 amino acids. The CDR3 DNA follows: TGTGCCAGTAGTATAGCTAGGGGTAACTATGGCTACACCTTC. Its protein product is CASSIARGNYGYTF.